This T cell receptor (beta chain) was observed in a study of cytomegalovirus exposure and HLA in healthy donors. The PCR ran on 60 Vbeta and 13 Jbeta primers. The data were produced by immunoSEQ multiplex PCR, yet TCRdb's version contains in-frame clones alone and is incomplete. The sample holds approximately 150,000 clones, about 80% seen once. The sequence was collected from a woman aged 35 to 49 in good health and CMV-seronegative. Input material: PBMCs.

The CDR3 coding sequence is TGCGCCAGCAGCCCCGGACTAGCGGGATACACAGATACGCAGTATTTT. It codes for CASSPGLAGYTDTQYF. V and J are TRBV5-1 and TRBJ2-3; 12 nucleotides match TRBD2. Germline-derived CDR1 and CDR2 are SGHRS and YFSETQ. The CDR3 is 16 amino acids. V shed 4 bases and J 2 bases; nucleotides not matched to a gene: 5.